The 9 T cell receptor beta chains reported below all come from one sample, sequenced in a study of shared clonotypes between healthy human individuals. Naivety among CD8 cells was defined by CD45RO negativity and positive CCR7 selection, thereby excluding terminally differentiated effector memory CD45RA+ cells. The data were produced by immunoSEQ multiplex PCR, yet TCRdb's version contains in-frame clones alone and is incomplete. The sample holds hundreds of thousands of clones, roughly 96% seen once. Sequenced material: naive CD8+ T cells sorted from blood. The receptors derive from a woman aged 25 to 45 in good health.

The chain links TRBV27 to TRBJ2-7, with D unresolved. With 0 bases removed from V and 2 bases from J, the gap between germline ends came to 11 bases. Germline V gene sequence: CDR1 MNHEY, CDR2 SMNVEV (reference sequence). The length of the CDR3 is 15 residues. The CDR3 loop is CASSLSPFFTYEQYF. CDR3 sequence (DNA): TGTGCCAGCAGTTTATCTCCTTTTTTTACCTACGAGCAGTACTTC.

The chain joins TRBV11-2 to TRBJ2-1, with TRBD1 matching over 8 bases. CDR3 length: 16 amino acids. Germline V CDR1 and CDR2: SGHAT, FQNNGV. The junction had 10 bases not matched to a gene; V was cut back by 4 bases and J by 5 bases. CDR3 region: CASSSGPGTGDNEQFF. CDR3 sequence (DNA): TGTGCCAGCAGCTCAGGACCCGGGACAGGAGACAATGAGCAGTTCTTC.

The J gene is TRBJ2-7, the V gene TRBV5-4, with 9 bases aligning to TRBD1. Germline CDR1 is SGHNT and CDR2 is YYREEE (reference sequence). CDR3 size: 14 residues. With 6 bases clipped from V and 2 bases from J, the junction kept 6 bases outside the gene matches. Here the CDR3 DNA reads TGTGCCAGCACCTACGGGGACAGGGCCTACGAGCAGTACTTC. The encoded protein is CASTYGDRAYEQYF.

This chain connects TRBV6-1 to TRBJ2-7; a possible D gene is TRBD2 (5 bases). The CDR3 consists of 16 residues. The V gene's germline CDR1 is MNHNS and CDR2 SASEGT. Deletions cut 6 bases from V and 4 bases from J, with 22 bases between. As DNA, the CDR3 is TGTGCCAGCAGCGAAAGAGTACTTGGGGAGACGTACGAGCAGTACTTC. Translating gives CASSERVLGETYEQYF.

The chain uses TRBV5-1 and TRBJ2-1; 13 bases line up with TRBD2. J was trimmed by 1 base and V by 2 bases; bases with no gene match: 15. This CDR3 is 21 amino acids long. CDR1 and CDR2 (germline): SGHRS, YFSETQ. CDR3 DNA: TGCGCCAGCAGCTTACGATTTGATGGGACTAGCGGGAAAGAGTCCTACAATGAGCAGTTCTTC. Amino acids: CASSLRFDGTSGKESYNEQFF.

The CDR3 protein is CASSLGLREWGLTGELFF. The CDR3 DNA sequence: TGTGCCAGCAGCTTGGGTTTGCGGGAATGGGGGCTGACCGGGGAGCTGTTTTTT. The rearrangement uses TRBV5-6 and TRBJ2-2; D possibly uses TRBD1 or TRBD2 (6 bases each). Trimming pared 0 bases from V and 5 bases from J, leaving 20 bases between. Germline loops: CDR1 SGHDT, CDR2 YYEEEE. This CDR3 is built from 18 residues. The full variable domain, completed using reference TRBV5-6 and TRBJ2-2, is DAGVTQSPTHLIKTRGQQVTLRCSPKSGHDTVSWYQQALGQGPQFIFQYYEEEERQRGNFPDRFSGHQFPNYSSELNVNALLLGDSALYLCASSLGLREWGLTGELFFGEGSRLTVL.

This chain connects TRBV4-1 to TRBJ2-7, with D tentatively TRBD1 (5 bases). The CDR3 spans 14 residues. Germline V gene data show CDR1 as MGHRA and CDR2 as YSYEKL. V was cut by 5 bases and J by 6 bases, with 17 bases left in between. Here the CDR3 reads CASSLSAQVGEQYF. The CDR3 DNA sequence: TGCGCCAGCAGCTTATCCGCACAGGTGGGCGAGCAGTACTTC.

The V call is TRBV14, the J call TRBJ2-1; D may correspond to TRBD1 or TRBD2 (5 bases each). CDR3 length: 15 amino acids. CDR1 SGHDN and CDR2 FVKESK come from the germline V gene. Trimming pared 2 bases from V and 4 bases from J, leaving 12 bases between. This chain's CDR3 is CASSQRGTIYNEQFF. CDR3 sequence (DNA): TGTGCCAGCAGCCAACGAGGGACGATTTACAATGAGCAGTTCTTC.

This rearrangement joins TRBV15 to TRBJ2-5; D unresolved. The DNA end is a closer match to TRBJ2-7, so the J assignment may be wrong. Germline assignment: CDR1 LNHNV and CDR2 YYDKDF (reference sequence). The CDR3 spans 12 residues. The CDR3 reads CAKPSLYYEQYF. CDR3 nucleotide sequence: TGTGCCAAACCCTCGCTCTACTACGAGCAGTACTTC.